The clone carrying this TCR beta chain was seen only a few times. Its antigen is currently unknown. The entry originates in a study of T cell responses to AZD1222 COVID-19 vaccine. Sequencing was performed with immunoSEQ multiplex PCR; in TCRdb, only in-frame clones are kept and a portion is missing. The sample lists roughly 190,000 clones, roughly 92% occurring once. Study findings and constraints: The study identified only five or six AZD1222 recipients as seropositive at baseline. Nearly half of unique spike-specific TCRs reportedly avoided B.1.351 and B.1.1.7 mutated regions.

This CDR3 spans 12 amino acids. V gave up 4 bases and J gave up 9 bases, with 8 bases separating them. Germline V gene data show CDR1 as SGHNT and CDR2 as YYREEE (reference sequence). V is TRBV5-4 and J is TRBJ1-6, with D maybe TRBD1 (6 bases). Source: peripheral blood, taken 28 days after the second AZD1222 dose. This receptor was taken from an adult who received the AZD1222 COVID-19 vaccine. In nucleotides, the CDR3 is TGTGCCAGCAGCCCAGGGGTTTCACCCCTCCACTTT. It encodes CASSPGVSPLHF.